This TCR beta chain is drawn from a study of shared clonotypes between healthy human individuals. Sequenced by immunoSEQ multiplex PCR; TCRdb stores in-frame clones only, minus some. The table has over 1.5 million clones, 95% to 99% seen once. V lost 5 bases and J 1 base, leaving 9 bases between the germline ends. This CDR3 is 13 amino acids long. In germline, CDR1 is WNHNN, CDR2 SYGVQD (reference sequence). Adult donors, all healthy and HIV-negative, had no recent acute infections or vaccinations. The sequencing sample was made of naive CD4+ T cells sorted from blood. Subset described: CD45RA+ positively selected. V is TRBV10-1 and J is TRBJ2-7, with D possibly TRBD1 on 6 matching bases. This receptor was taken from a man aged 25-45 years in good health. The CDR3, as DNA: TGCGCCAGCAGTCGGACAGTTTCCTACGAGCAGTACTTC. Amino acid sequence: CASSRTVSYEQYF.